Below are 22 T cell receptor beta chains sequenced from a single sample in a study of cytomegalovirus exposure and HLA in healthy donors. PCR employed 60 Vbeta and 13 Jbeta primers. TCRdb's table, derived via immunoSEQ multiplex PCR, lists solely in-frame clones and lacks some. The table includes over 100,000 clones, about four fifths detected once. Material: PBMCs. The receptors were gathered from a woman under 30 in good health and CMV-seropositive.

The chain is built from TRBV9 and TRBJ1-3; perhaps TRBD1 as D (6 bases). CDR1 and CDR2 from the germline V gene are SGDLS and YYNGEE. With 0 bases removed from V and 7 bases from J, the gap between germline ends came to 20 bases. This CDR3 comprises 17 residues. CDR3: CASSVVPKTGGENTIYF. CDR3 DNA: TGTGCCAGCAGCGTAGTTCCCAAGACAGGAGGCGAGAACACCATATATTTT.

CDR3 protein: CASSIKTASYEQYF. CDR3 sequence (DNA): TGTGCCAGTAGTATCAAGACAGCCTCCTACGAGCAGTACTTC. The chain uses TRBV19 and TRBJ2-7, with a weak D call TRBD1 (5 bases). CDR1 is LNHDA and CDR2 is SQIVND in the germline V gene (reference sequence). The CDR3 totals 14 residues. The V end lost 3 bases, the J end lost 0 bases, and 9 bases lay between the germline ends. The full variable domain, rest sourced from reference TRBV19 and TRBJ2-7, is DGGITQSPKYLFRKEGQNVTLSCEQNLNHDAMYWYRQDPGQGLRLIYYSQIVNDFQKGDIAEGYSVSREKKESFPLTVTSAQKNPTAFYLCASSIKTASYEQYFGPGTRLTVT.

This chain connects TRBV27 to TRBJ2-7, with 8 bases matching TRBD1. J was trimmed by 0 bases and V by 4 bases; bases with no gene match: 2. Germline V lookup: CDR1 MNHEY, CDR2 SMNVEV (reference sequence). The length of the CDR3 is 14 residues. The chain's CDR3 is CASSWTGSSYEQYF. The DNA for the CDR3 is TGTGCCAGCAGTTGGACAGGGAGCTCCTACGAGCAGTACTTC.

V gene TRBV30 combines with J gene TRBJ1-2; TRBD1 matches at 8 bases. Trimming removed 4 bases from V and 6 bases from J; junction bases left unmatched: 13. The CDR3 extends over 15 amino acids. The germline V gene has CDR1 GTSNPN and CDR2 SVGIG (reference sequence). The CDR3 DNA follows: TGTGCCTGGACCAATGGACAGGGAAGGAGCCATGGCTACACCTTC. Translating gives CAWTNGQGRSHGYTF.

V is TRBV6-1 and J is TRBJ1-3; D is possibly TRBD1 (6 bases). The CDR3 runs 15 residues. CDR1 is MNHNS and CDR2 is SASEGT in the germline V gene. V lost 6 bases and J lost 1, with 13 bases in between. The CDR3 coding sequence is TGTGCCAGCAGGACGACAGGACTTTCTGGAAACACCATATATTTT. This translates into CASRTTGLSGNTIYF.

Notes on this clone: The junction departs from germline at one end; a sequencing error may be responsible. For the CDR3, the DNA is TGTGCCAGCAGACCCCCAAACAGGGGAGCCTCCTTCTTC. Its translation is CASRPPNRGASFF. The rearrangement joins TRBV28 to TRBJ1-2; 7 nucleotides match TRBD1. CDR3 length: 13 residues. CDR1 and CDR2 (germline): MDHEN, SYDVKM.

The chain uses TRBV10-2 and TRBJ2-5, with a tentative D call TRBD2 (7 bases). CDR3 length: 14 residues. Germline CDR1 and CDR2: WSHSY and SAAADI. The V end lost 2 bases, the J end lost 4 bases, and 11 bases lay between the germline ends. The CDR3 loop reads CASSERGAGETQYF. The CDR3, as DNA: TGCGCCAGCAGTGAGCGGGGGGCAGGAGAGACCCAGTACTTC.

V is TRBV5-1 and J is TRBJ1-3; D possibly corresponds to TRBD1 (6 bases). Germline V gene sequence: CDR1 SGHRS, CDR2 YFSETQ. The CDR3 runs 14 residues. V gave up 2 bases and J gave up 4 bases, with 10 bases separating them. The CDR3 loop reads CASSFDRIGNTIYF. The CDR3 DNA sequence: TGCGCCAGCAGCTTCGACAGGATAGGAAACACCATATATTTT.

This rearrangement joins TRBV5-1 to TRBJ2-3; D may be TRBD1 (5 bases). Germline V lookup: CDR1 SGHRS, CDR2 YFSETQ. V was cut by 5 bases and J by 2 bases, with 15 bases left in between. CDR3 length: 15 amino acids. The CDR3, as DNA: TGCGCCAGCAGAGATGTGGACAACCTCACAGATACGCAGTATTTT. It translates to CASRDVDNLTDTQYF.

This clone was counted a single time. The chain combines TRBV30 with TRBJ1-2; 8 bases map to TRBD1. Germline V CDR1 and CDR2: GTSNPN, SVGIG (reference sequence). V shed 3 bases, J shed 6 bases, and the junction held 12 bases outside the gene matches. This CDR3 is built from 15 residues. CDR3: CAWSHEDRGVDGYTF. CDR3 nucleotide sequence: TGTGCCTGGAGCCACGAAGACAGGGGTGTTGATGGCTACACCTTC.

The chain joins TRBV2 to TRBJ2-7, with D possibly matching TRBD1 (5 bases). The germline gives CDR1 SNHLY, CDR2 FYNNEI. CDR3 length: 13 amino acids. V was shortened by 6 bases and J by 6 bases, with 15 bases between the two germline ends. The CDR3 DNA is TGTGCCAGCAGGAGTAGCAGGCAGGGCGAGCAGTACTTC. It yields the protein CASRSSRQGEQYF.

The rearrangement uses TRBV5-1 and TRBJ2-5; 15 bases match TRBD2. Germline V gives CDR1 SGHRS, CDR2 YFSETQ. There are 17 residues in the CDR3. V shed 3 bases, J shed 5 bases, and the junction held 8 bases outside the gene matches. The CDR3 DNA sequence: TGCGCCAGCAGCTGGGGCGGACTAGCGGGAGGGCGGGAGACCCAGTACTTC. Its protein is CASSWGGLAGGRETQYF. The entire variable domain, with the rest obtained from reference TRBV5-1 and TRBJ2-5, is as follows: KAGVTQTPRYLIKTRGQQVTLSCSPISGHRSVSWYQQTPGQGLQFLFEYFSETQRNKGNFPGRFSGRQFSNSRSEMNVSTLELGDSALYLCASSWGGLAGGRETQYFGPGTRLLVL.

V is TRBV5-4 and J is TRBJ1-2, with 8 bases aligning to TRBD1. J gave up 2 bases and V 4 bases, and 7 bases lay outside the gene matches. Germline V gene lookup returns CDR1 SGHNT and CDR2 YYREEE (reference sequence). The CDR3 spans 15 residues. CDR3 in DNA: TGTGCCAGCAGCCCGGGACAGGAAGAGAACTATGGCTACACCTTC. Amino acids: CASSPGQEENYGYTF.

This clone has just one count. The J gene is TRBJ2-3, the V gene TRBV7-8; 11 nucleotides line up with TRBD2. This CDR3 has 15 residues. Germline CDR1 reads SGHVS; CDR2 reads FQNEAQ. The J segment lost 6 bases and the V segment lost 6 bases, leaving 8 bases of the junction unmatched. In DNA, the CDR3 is TGTGCCAGCAGTACCACTAGCGGGAGTGGGGATACGCAGTATTTT. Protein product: CASSTTSGSGDTQYF.

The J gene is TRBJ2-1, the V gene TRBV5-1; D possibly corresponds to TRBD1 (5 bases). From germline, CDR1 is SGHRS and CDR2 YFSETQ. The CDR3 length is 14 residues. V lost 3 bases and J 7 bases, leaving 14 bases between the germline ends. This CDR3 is CASSSIDRMNEQFF. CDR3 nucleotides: TGCGCCAGCAGCTCAATCGACAGAATGAATGAGCAGTTCTTC.

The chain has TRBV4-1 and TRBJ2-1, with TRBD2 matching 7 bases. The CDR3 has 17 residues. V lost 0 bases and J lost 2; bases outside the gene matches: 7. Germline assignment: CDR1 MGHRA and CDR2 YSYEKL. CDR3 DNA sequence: TGCGCCAGCAGCCAAGAGGACGGGGGACTACCCTACAATGAGCAGTTCTTC. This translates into CASSQEDGGLPYNEQFF.

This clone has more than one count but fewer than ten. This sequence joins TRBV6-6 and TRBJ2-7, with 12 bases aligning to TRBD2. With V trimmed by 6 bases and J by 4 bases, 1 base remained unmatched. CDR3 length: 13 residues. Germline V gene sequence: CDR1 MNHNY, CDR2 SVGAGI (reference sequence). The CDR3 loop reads CASSLAGGYEQYF. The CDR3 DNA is TGTGCCAGCAGCCTAGCGGGAGGGTACGAGCAGTACTTC.

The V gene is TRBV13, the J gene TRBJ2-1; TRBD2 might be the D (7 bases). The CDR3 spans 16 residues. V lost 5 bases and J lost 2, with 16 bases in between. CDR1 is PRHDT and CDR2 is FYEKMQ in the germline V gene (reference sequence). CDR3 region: CASSPDRGATYNEQFF. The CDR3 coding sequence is TGTGCCAGCAGCCCCGACCGGGGGGCGACCTACAATGAGCAGTTCTTC.

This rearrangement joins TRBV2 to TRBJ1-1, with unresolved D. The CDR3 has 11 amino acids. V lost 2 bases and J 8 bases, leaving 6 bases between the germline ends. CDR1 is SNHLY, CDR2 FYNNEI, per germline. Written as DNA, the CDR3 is TGTGCCAGCAGTGAAATGCGCGAAGCTTTCTTT. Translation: CASSEMREAFF.

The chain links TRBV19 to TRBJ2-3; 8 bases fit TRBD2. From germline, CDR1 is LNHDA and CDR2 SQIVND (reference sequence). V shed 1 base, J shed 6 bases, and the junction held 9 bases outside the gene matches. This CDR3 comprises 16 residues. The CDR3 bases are TGTGCCAGTAGTATAGGAGGGACTAGAGGTTCGGATACGCAGTATTTT. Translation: CASSIGGTRGSDTQYF.

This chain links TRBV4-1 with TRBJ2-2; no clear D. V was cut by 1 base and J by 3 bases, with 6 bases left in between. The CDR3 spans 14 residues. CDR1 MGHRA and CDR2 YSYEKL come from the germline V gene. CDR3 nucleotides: TGCGCCAGCAGCCAAGTCCCCTACACCGGGGAGCTGTTTTTT. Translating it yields CASSQVPYTGELFF.

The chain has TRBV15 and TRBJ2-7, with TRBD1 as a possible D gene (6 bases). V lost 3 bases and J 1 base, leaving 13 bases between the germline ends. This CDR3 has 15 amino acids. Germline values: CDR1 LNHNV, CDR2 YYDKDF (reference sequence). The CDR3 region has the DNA TGTGCCACCAGCAGCCCCGGGACAAAATCCTACGAGCAGTACTTC. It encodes CATSSPGTKSYEQYF.